What follows is one T cell receptor beta chain and its context. This sample was taken from a study of CD8 T cells in Susac syndrome. RNA, at about 0.45 to 1 ug, was reverse transcribed with random hexamers. Amplification of TCR beta CDR3 by immunoSEQ multiplex PCR spanned 54 Vbeta and 13 Jbeta. TCRdb fed the immunoSEQ multiplex PCR reads into MiXCR, producing one record per CDR3 protein. Of 250,000 to 300,000 distinct CDR3 sequences detected, over 75% appear once; the ten largest clones hold approximately 0.18%. The CDR3 has 14 residues. Germline V gives CDR1 SGDLS, CDR2 YYNGEE. The J segment lost 7 bases and the V segment lost 3 bases, leaving 7 bases of the junction unmatched. Treatment-naive patients with stable or active relapsing-remitting disease were the multiple sclerosis controls. Negative isolation was used for CD8+ and CD4+ T cells and FACS enrichment for TEMRA cells.

The sample taken for sequencing was CD8+ T cells from PBMCs. This chain uses TRBV9 with TRBJ1-5; 7 bases line up with TRBD1. The source of this sequence is a human donor with multiple sclerosis. The CDR3 region is CASSAAGGGQPQHF. CDR3 sequence (DNA): TGTGCCAGCAGCGCCGCAGGGGGGGGACAGCCCCAGCATTTT.